These 3 T cell receptor beta chains originate from one sample sequenced in a study of control samples from healthy donors and cancer patients. Sequenced by immunoSEQ multiplex PCR; TCRdb stores in-frame clones only, minus some. The sample has roughly 30,000 clones, 87% seen once. Input material: formalin-fixed, paraffin-embedded tissue. These receptors originate from a female donor with melanoma.

The chain couples TRBV15 to TRBJ1-2, with 10 bases lining up with TRBD1. The CDR3 consists of 16 residues. V shed 4 bases and J 3 bases; nucleotides not matched to a gene: 8. Germline CDR1 and CDR2: LNHNV and YYDKDF (reference sequence). Here the CDR3 reads CATSTYRTGGDYGYTF. For the CDR3, the DNA is TGTGCCACCAGCACCTACAGGACAGGGGGAGACTATGGCTACACCTTC.

This clone was detected only once. The gene calls are TRBV9 and TRBJ1-5, with 7 bases fitting TRBD1. CDR1 is SGDLS and CDR2 is YYNGEE in the germline V gene. V lost 0 bases and J lost 4; bases outside the gene matches: 13. CDR3 length: 18 residues. CDR3 DNA: TGTGCCAGCAGCGTAGAATGGGAGGGACAGTTAACGAATCAGCCCCAGCATTTT. It is translated as CASSVEWEGQLTNQPQHF.

This chain uses TRBV7-2 with TRBJ2-2, with 7 bases lining up with TRBD2. The ends lost 1 base at V and 4 bases at J; junction bases unmatched: 6. CDR3 size: 16 residues. CDR1 SGHTA and CDR2 FQGNSA come from the germline V gene. Written as DNA, the CDR3 is TGTGCCAGCAGCTTAGACTCGGGACTAATCACCGGGGAGCTGTTTTTT. This gives the protein CASSLDSGLITGELFF.